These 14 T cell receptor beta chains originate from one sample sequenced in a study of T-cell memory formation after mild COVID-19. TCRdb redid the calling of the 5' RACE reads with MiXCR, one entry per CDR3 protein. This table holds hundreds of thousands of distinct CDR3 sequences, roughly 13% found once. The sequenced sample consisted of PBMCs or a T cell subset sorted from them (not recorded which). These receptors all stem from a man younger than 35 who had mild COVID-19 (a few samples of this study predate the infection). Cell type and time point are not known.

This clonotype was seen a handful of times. The DNA for the CDR3 is TGCAGCGTTCTCCCGGGGGGGGTATTGAATGAGCAGTTCTTC. Its translation: CSVLPGGVLNEQFF. The chain combines TRBV29-1 with TRBJ2-1; TRBD2 matches at 8 bases. This CDR3 has 14 amino acids. The ends lost 5 bases at V and 7 bases at J; junction bases unmatched: 10. The germline V gene has CDR1 SQVTM and CDR2 ANQGSEA.

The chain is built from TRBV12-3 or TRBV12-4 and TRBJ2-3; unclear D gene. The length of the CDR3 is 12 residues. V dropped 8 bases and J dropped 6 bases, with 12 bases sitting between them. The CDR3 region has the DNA TGTGCCAGCCTCCTTCCCGACGATACGCAGTATTTT. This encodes CASLLPDDTQYF.

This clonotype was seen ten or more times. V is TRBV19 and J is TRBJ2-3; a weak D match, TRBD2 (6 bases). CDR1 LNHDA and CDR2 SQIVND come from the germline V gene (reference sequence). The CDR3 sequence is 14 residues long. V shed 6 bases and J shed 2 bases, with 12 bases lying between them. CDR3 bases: TGTGCCAGTAGCTGGGGACTCGTCACAGATACGCAGTATTTT. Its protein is CASSWGLVTDTQYF.

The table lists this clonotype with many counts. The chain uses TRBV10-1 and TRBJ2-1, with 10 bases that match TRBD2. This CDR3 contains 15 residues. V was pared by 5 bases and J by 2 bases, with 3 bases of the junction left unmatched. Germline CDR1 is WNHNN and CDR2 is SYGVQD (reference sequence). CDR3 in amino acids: CASSTGTSAYNEQFF. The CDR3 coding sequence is TGCGCCAGCAGTACCGGGACTAGCGCCTACAATGAGCAGTTCTTC.

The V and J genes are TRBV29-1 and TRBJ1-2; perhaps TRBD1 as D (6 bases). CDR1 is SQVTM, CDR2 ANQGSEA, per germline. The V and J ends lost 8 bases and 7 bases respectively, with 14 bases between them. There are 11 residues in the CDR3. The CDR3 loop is CSYRQDGGYTF. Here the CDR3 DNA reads TGCAGCTACAGACAGGACGGTGGCTACACCTTC.

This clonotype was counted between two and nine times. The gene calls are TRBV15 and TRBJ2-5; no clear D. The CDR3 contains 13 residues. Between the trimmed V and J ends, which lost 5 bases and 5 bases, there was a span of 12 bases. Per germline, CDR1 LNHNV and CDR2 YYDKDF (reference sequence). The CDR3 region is CATSELLRETQYF. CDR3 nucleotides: TGTGCCACCAGCGAATTACTTCGGGAGACCCAGTACTTC.

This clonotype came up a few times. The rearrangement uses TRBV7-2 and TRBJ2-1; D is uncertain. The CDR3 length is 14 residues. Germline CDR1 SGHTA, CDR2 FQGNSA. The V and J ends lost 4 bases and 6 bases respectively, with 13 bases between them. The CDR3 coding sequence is TGTGCCAGCAGCTCGGCTGGGGTCCGCAATGAGCAGTTCTTC. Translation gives CASSSAGVRNEQFF. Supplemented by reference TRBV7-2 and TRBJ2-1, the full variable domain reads GAGVSQSPSNKVTEKGKDVELRCDPISGHTALYWYRQSLGQGLEFLIYFQGNSAPDKSGLPSDRFSAERTGGSVSTLTIQRTQQEDSAVYLCASSSAGVRNEQFFGPGTRLTVL.

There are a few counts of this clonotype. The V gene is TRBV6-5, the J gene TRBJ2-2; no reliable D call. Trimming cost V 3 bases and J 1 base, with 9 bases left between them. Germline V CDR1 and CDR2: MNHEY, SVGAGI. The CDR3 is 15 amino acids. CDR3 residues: CASSYRQENTGELFF. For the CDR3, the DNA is TGTGCCAGCAGTTATCGGCAGGAGAACACCGGGGAGCTGTTTTTT.

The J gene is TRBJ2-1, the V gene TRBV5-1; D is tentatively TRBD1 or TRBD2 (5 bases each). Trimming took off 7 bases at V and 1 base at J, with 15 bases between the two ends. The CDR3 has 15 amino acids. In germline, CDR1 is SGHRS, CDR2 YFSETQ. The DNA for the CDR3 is TGCGCCAGCGGGGATCCGGGACGGTCCTACAATGAGCAGTTCTTC. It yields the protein CASGDPGRSYNEQFF.

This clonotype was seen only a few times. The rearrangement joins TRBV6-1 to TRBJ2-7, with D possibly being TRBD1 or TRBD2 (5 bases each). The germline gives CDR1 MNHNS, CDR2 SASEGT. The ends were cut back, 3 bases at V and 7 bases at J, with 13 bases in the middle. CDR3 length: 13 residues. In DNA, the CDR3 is TGTGCCAGCAGTGATAACAGGAGGAGAGAGCAGTACGTC. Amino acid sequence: CASSDNRRREQYV.

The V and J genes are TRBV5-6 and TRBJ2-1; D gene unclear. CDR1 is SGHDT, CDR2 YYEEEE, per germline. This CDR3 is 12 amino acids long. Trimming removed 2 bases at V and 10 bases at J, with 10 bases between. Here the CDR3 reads CASSLSGPEQFF. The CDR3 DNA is TGTGCCAGCAGCTTATCAGGACCCGAGCAGTTCTTC.

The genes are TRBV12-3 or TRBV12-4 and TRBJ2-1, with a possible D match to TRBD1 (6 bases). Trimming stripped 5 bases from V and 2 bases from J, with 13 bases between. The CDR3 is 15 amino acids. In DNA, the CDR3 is TGTGCCAGCAGTCCACAGGGAGTTACCTACAATGAGCAGTTCTTC. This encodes CASSPQGVTYNEQFF.

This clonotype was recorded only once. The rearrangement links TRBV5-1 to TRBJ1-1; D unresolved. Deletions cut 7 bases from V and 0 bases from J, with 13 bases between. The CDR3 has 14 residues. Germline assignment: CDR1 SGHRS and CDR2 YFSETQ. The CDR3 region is CASASGIMNTEAFF. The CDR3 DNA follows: TGCGCCAGCGCATCCGGGATTATGAACACTGAAGCTTTCTTT.

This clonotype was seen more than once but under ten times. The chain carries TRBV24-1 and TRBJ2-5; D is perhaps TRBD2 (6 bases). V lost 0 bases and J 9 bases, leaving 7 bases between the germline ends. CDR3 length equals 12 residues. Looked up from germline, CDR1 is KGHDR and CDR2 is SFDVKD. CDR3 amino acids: CATSDLERAQYF. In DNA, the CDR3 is TGTGCCACCAGTGATTTGGAGCGGGCCCAGTACTTC.